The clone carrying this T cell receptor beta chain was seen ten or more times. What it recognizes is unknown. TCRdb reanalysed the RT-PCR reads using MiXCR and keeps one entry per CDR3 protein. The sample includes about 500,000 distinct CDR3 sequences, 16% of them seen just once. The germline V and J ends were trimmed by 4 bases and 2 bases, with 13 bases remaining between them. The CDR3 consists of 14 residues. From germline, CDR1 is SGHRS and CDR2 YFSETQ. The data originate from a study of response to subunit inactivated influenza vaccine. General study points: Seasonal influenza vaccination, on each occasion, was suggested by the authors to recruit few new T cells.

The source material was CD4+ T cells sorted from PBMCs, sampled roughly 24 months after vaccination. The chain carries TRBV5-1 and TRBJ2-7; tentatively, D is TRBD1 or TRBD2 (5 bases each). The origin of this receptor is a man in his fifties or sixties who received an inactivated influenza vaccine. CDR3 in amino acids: CASSPGTQTYEQYF. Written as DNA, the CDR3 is TGCGCCAGCAGCCCCGGGACCCAAACCTACGAGCAGTACTTC.